This T cell receptor (beta chain) was documented in a study of blood T cell repertoires in COVID-19. The germline V gene has CDR1 SGHKS and CDR2 YYEKEE (reference sequence). V lost 4 bases and J lost 3; bases outside the gene matches: 9. The CDR3 sequence is 17 residues long. As originally analysed: Cell counts per sample came from amplifying reference gene primers. Data came from immunoSEQ multiplex PCR; TCRdb stores just in-frame clones and leaves some out. That table is the source of V, J and clone size, and D and trimming were worked out from the DNA. The sample includes approximately 460,000 clones, roughly 87% of them seen just once.

The specimen was peripheral blood. The V and J genes are TRBV5-5 and TRBJ2-3, with 12 bases fitting TRBD2. The receptor's source is a man aged 18-30 years with COVID-19, enrolled during active disease. CDR3 in DNA: TGTGCCAGCAGCCCCATCTTGACTAGCGGGAGTACAGATACGCAGTATTTT. It encodes CASSPILTSGSTDTQYF.